These T cell receptor beta chains were read from a single sample in a study of graft-versus-host responses after intestinal transplantation. No antigen has been assigned to these receptors. The method was immunoSEQ multiplex PCR; TCRdb's version includes in-frame clones alone and lacks a portion of them. The sample shows tens of thousands of clones, approximately 92% of them seen only once. Here the sequenced sample was unstimulated CD8+ T cells sorted from spleen or lymph node cells, taken before intestinal transplant. Receptor source: a human donor who received an intestinal transplant. CDR3s include the opening cysteine and the closing phenylalanine or tryptophan. Each record gives: V gene, D gene, J gene, clone size, CDR3 protein, CDR3 DNA. A D gene is named only where the DNA matches it firmly. Expanded clones get a size class; other rows say once, few or many, or leave the size out.

>TRBV28|TRBD1|TRBJ1-2|.
CASSLRTGNYGYTF
TGTGCCAGCAGTTTACGGACAGGAAACTATGGCTACACCTTC
>TRBV5-4|.|TRBJ2-2|once
CASSSDIGELFF
TGTGCCAGCAGCTCGGACATCGGGGAGCTGTTTTTT
>TRBV7-4|.|TRBJ1-4|once
CASSLAREGEKLFF
TGTGCCAGCAGCTTAGCCAGGGAGGGAGAAAAACTGTTTTTT
>TRBV9|TRBD2|TRBJ2-3|.
CASSVNGGGGDTQYF
TGTGCCAGCAGCGTAAATGGCGGGGGGGGAGATACGCAGTATTTT
>TRBV5-1|.|TRBJ1-1|.
CASSLGTQNTEAFF
TGCGCCAGCAGCTTGGGTACACAAAACACTGAAGCTTTCTTT
>TRBV9|TRBD1|TRBJ2-6|once
CASSEGDRAGSGANVLTF
TGTGCCAGCAGCGAGGGGGACAGGGCTGGCTCTGGGGCCAACGTCCTGACTTTC
>TRBV7-9|TRBD1|TRBJ1-5|.
CASSLGWTGGGQPQHF
TGTGCCAGCAGCTTAGGCTGGACAGGGGGGGGACAGCCCCAGCATTTT
>TRBV6-1|.|TRBJ2-7|.
CASSEEGIHEQYF
TGTGCCAGCAGTGAAGAGGGGATCCACGAGCAGTACTTC
>TRBV7-9|.|TRBJ1-5|.
CASSLAQNQPQHF
TGTGCCAGCAGCTTAGCGCAGAATCAGCCCCAGCATTTT
>TRBV4-1|TRBD1|TRBJ1-2|.
CASSRDRDNYGYTF
TGCGCCAGCAGCCGGGACAGGGATAACTATGGCTACACCTTC
>TRBV9|TRBD1|TRBJ1-2|.
CASTSPPGTGNGYTF
TGTGCCAGCACCTCCCCCCCCGGGACAGGGAATGGCTACACCTTC
>TRBV28|.|TRBJ1-6|.
CASGSPSGIVNSPLHF
TGTGCCAGCGGCTCTCCCAGCGGTATAGTGAATTCACCCCTCCACTTT
>TRBV5-1|TRBD2|TRBJ2-2|.
CASSPTGLAGGLGSGELFF
TGCGCCAGCAGCCCTACGGGACTAGCGGGAGGTCTTGGTTCCGGGGAGCTGTTTTTT
>TRBV6-5|.|TRBJ2-7|once
CASSYVSGYEQYF
TGTGCCAGCAGTTACGTGAGCGGGTACGAGCAGTACTTC
>TRBV30|.|TRBJ2-2|.
CAWSVLLGAGELFF
TGTGCCTGGAGTGTACTCCTGGGGGCGGGGGAGCTGTTTTTT
>TRBV5-6|.|TRBJ2-3|.
CASSESSYRETDTQYF
TGTGCCAGCAGCGAGAGTTCGTACAGGGAAACAGATACGCAGTATTTT
>TRBV15|.|TRBJ2-1|.
CATSRDRGPYNEQFF
TGTGCCACCAGCAGAGATCGCGGGCCCTACAATGAGCAGTTCTTC
>TRBV5-1|.|TRBJ2-1|.
CASSWVPGSSYNEQFF
TGCGCCAGCAGCTGGGTCCCCGGGAGCTCCTACAATGAGCAGTTCTTC
>TRBV5-6|.|TRBJ1-1|.
CASSFPSRDTEAFF
TGTGCCAGCAGCTTTCCTTCGAGGGACACTGAAGCTTTCTTT
>TRBV19|TRBD1|TRBJ1-4|.
CASSTGQDVTEKLFF
TGTGCCAGTAGTACCGGACAGGACGTAACGGAAAAACTGTTTTTT
>TRBV5-1|TRBD2|TRBJ2-1|.
CASSLDGGAYNEQFF
TGCGCCAGCAGCTTGGACGGGGGGGCTTACAATGAGCAGTTCTTC
>TRBV4-2|.|TRBJ1-5|.
CASSQDRVYQPQHF
TGTGCCAGCAGCCAAGATCGGGTTTATCAGCCCCAGCATTTT
>TRBV27|.|TRBJ1-1|.
CASSTDRYTEAFF
TGTGCCAGCAGTACCGACAGGTACACTGAAGCTTTCTTT
>TRBV10-3|.|TRBJ2-1|.
CAISDRVAYNEQFF
TGTGCCATCAGTGACAGGGTCGCCTACAATGAGCAGTTCTTC
>TRBV27|.|TRBJ1-1|once
CASSLSGSLNTEAFF
TGTGCCAGCAGTTTATCGGGCAGTTTGAACACTGAAGCTTTCTTT
>TRBV27|.|TRBJ2-2|.
CASSQGLELFF
TGTGCCAGCAGTCAGGGACTGGAGCTGTTTTTT
>TRBV5-6|.|TRBJ1-3|.
CASTWSGKDTIYF
TGTGCCAGCACCTGGTCCGGGAAGGACACCATATATTTT
>TRBV2|TRBD2|TRBJ2-7|.
CASSVSGGDSYEQYF
TGTGCCAGCAGTGTTAGCGGGGGGGACTCCTACGAGCAGTACTTC
>TRBV7-8|.|TRBJ2-7|.
CASSPITGSYEQYF
TGTGCCAGCAGCCCAATCACGGGCTCCTACGAGCAGTACTTC
>TRBV27|.|TRBJ2-7|.
CASSSGSSYEQYF
TGTGCCAGCAGTTCTGGTAGCTCCTACGAGCAGTACTTC
>TRBV10-3|.|TRBJ2-7|once
CAISEIQGPISYEQYF
TGTGCCATCAGTGAAATTCAGGGCCCCATCTCCTACGAGCAGTACTTC
>TRBV9|TRBD2|TRBJ2-3|.
CASSVGPGGGTDTQYF
TGTGCCAGCAGCGTAGGGCCCGGGGGGGGCACAGATACGCAGTATTTT
>TRBV27|TRBD2|TRBJ2-5|.
CASSPGTSGSETQYF
TGTGCCAGCAGTCCCGGGACTAGCGGGAGTGAGACCCAGTACTTC
>TRBV19|TRBD2|TRBJ2-1|.
CASDSGSSYNEQFF
TGTGCCAGTGATAGCGGGAGCTCCTACAATGAGCAGTTCTTC
>TRBV27|TRBD2|TRBJ2-5|.
CASSLGAGGMETQYF
TGTGCCAGCAGTTTGGGCGCGGGAGGTATGGAGACCCAGTACTTC
>TRBV10-2|.|TRBJ2-7|.
CASSDRGNEQYF
TGCGCCAGCAGTGATCGGGGGAACGAGCAGTACTTC
>TRBV2|TRBD1|TRBJ2-7|.
CASSEGQGADEQYF
TGTGCCAGCAGTGAAGGGCAGGGGGCGGACGAGCAGTACTTC
>TRBV9|.|TRBJ1-1|.
CASSVGGVGTEAFF
TGTGCCAGCAGCGTAGGGGGGGTGGGCACTGAAGCTTTCTTT
>TRBV2|TRBD2|TRBJ2-1|.
CASSEFTGGRDEQFF
TGTGCCAGCAGTGAATTTACGGGGGGGCGGGATGAGCAGTTCTTC
>TRBV6-5|TRBD1|TRBJ2-7|.
CASSYSGTVSYEQYF
TGTGCCAGCAGTTACTCCGGGACAGTCTCCTACGAGCAGTACTTC
>TRBV7-6|TRBD1|TRBJ2-5|.
CASSLEGQGAWETQYF
TGTGCCAGCAGCTTAGAGGGACAGGGGGCATGGGAGACCCAGTACTTC
>TRBV28|.|TRBJ1-2|.
CASSFFGQGYDGYTF
.
>TRBV7-6|TRBD2|TRBJ2-2|.
CASSKPGGGELFF
TGTGCCAGCAGCAAGCCGGGAGGTGGGGAGCTGTTTTTT